A selection of T cell receptor beta chains follows, all from one sample in a study of T cell responses to AZD1222 COVID-19 vaccine. Only in-frame clones appear in the TCRdb table, and some are missing; sequencing was by immunoSEQ multiplex PCR. Altogether 130,000 to 150,000 clones are present, roughly 89% being singletons, with the ten largest covering around 1.7%. The specimen comprised peripheral blood, sampled 28 days after the second AZD1222 dose. The receptors derive from an adult who received the AZD1222 COVID-19 vaccine. Both conserved end residues are part of each CDR3. The D gene is left open where the match is weak. The size entry is marked missing in some rows and otherwise reads once, few, many or a size class.

TRBJ2-5	13	.	.	TRBV6-5	CASSYVHQETQYF	TGTGCCAGCAGTTACGTACACCAAGAGACCCAGTACTTC
TRBJ2-7	17	.	.	TRBV2	CASKGLLLLVGDYEQYF	TGTGCCAGCAAAGGATTGCTACTCTTAGTGGGGGACTACGAGCAGTACTTC
TRBJ2-6	18	TRBD1	.	TRBV11-3	CASSSSRDRYSGANVLTF	TGTGCCAGCAGCTCAAGCCGGGACAGGTACTCTGGGGCCAACGTCCTGACTTTC
TRBJ2-3	15	TRBD2	.	TRBV4-3	CASSPAGGLTDTQYF	TGCGCCAGCAGCCCAGCGGGAGGTCTAACAGATACGCAGTATTTT
TRBJ1-2	15	.	.	TRBV28	CASSYPGTSRYGYTF	TGTGCCAGCAGTTACCCAGGGACAAGTCGCTATGGCTACACCTTC
TRBJ1-5	17	.	once	TRBV19	CASSLRAQFVSNQPQHF	TGTGCCAGTAGTCTGAGGGCACAGTTCGTTAGCAATCAGCCCCAGCATTTT
TRBJ2-1	11	.	.	TRBV19	CASSIGGEQFF	TGTGCCAGTAGTATTGGCGGTGAGCAGTTCTTC
TRBJ2-1	15	.	.	TRBV14	CASSQDLWGGNEQFF	TGTGCCAGCAGCCAAGATCTGTGGGGCGGCAATGAGCAGTTCTTC
TRBJ1-1	12	.	.	TRBV2	CASSLQGSEAFF	TGTGCCAGCAGTCTACAGGGTTCTGAAGCTTTCTTT
TRBJ2-3	15	.	.	TRBV7-3	CASSLGLGSTDTQYF	TGTGCCAGCAGCTTAGGTTTGGGGAGCACAGATACGCAGTATTTT
TRBJ1-2	14	.	once	TRBV30	CAWSTGTGGRGYTF	TGTGCCTGGAGCACAGGGACGGGGGGAAGGGGCTACACCTTC
TRBJ2-1	11	.	.	TRBV4-2	CASKVLDEQFF	TGTGCCAGCAAGGTTCTCGATGAGCAGTTCTTC
TRBJ1-5	15	.	.	TRBV2	CASSGQPTSYQPQHF	TGTGCCAGCAGTGGACAGCCCACCTCTTATCAGCCCCAGCATTTT
TRBJ1-1	18	.	.	TRBV5-5	CASKLLLGHVEKNTEAFF	TGTGCCAGCAAGTTACTATTGGGACACGTCGAAAAGAACACTGAAGCTTTCTTT
TRBJ2-7	18	TRBD2	.	TRBV5-1	CASSSTRYERGTSYEQYF	TGCGCCAGCAGCTCAACCAGGTACGAGCGGGGGACCTCCTACGAGCAGTACTTC
TRBJ1-1	16	.	.	TRBV5-1	CASSLGQLTMNTEAFF	TGCGCCAGCAGCTTGGGGCAGCTAACAATGAACACTGAAGCTTTCTTT
TRBJ1-1	15	TRBD1	.	TRBV28	CASFRDRWMNTEAFF	TGTGCCAGCTTCCGGGACAGGTGGATGAACACTGAAGCTTTCTTT
TRBJ1-1	13	TRBD1	.	TRBV6-6	CASSYYQGANAFF	TGTGCCAGCAGTTACTATCAGGGGGCGAATGCTTTCTTT
TRBJ2-7	15	.	.	TRBV7-8	CASSLGRDFSYEQYF	TGTGCCAGCAGCTTAGGGAGGGATTTCTCCTACGAGCAGTACTTC
TRBJ2-7	13	.	.	TRBV30	CAWRVSITSRQYF	TGTGCCTGGAGAGTCTCAATCACCTCGAGGCAGTACTTC
TRBJ2-3	13	.	.	TRBV11-2	CASSFGVTDTQYF	TGTGCCAGCAGCTTCGGGGTCACAGATACGCAGTATTTT
TRBJ2-7	12	.	.	TRBV28	CASSRQSYEQYF	TGTGCCAGCAGCCGACAGTCCTACGAGCAGTACTTC
TRBJ1-2	14	TRBD1	.	TRBV5-1	CASSYSQGANGYTF	TGCGCCAGCAGCTATTCCCAGGGGGCAAATGGCTACACCTTC
TRBJ2-7	15	TRBD2	once	TRBV6-2/TRBV6-3	CASSSSSGVIYEQYF	TGTGCCAGCAGCTCCTCTAGCGGGGTTATTTACGAGCAGTACTTC
TRBJ2-7	13	.	.	TRBV14	CASSDRSSYEQYF	TGTGCCAGCAGCGATAGGAGCTCCTACGAGCAGTACTTC
TRBJ2-1	16	TRBD1	.	TRBV9	CASSGSGQGVWNEQFF	TGTGCCAGCAGCGGATCAGGACAGGGGGTGTGGAATGAGCAGTTCTTC
TRBJ1-5	15	TRBD1	many	TRBV6-4	CASSETGGSNQPQHF	TGTGCCAGCAGTGAGACAGGGGGAAGCAATCAGCCCCAGCATTTT
TRBJ2-5	12	.	.	TRBV28	CASSTPPETQYF	TGTGCCAGCAGTACCCCCCCCGAGACCCAGTACTTC
TRBJ1-5	15	.	.	TRBV24-1	CATSAGIGSNQPQHF	TGTGCCACCAGTGCAGGGATTGGAAGCAATCAGCCCCAGCATTTT
TRBJ1-1	14	.	.	TRBV6-2/TRBV6-3	CASSYTETVTEAFF	TGTGCCAGCAGTTACACTGAGACAGTAACTGAAGCTTTCTTT
TRBJ2-3	15	.	.	TRBV6-1	CASSEGVTSTDTQYF	TGTGCCAGCAGTGAGGGGGTAACGAGCACAGATACGCAGTATTTT
TRBJ1-5	13	.	.	TRBV12-3/TRBV12-4	CASSLHSNQPQHF	TGTGCCAGCAGTTTACACAGCAATCAGCCCCAGCATTTT
TRBJ1-1	16	TRBD1	.	TRBV5-8	CASSFPGTGHVYEAFF	TGTGCCAGCAGCTTCCCCGGGACAGGGCATGTATATGAAGCTTTCTTT